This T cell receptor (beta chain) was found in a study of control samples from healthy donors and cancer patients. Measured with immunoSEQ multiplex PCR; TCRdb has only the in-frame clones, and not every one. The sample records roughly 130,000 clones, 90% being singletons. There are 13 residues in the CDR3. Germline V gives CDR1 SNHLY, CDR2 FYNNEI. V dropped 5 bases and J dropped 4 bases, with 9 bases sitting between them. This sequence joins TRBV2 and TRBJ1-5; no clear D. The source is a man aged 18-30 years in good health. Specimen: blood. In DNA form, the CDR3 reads TGTGCCAGCAGTCTAGCACCAAATCAGCCCCAGCATTTT. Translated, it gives CASSLAPNQPQHF.